The 18 T cell receptor beta chains presented below share a single source sample, sequenced in a study of cytomegalovirus exposure and HLA in healthy donors. A multiplex PCR was run with 60 Vbeta primers and 13 Jbeta primers. The method was immunoSEQ multiplex PCR; TCRdb's version includes in-frame clones alone and lacks a portion of them. The sample includes around 45,000 clones. The specimen was PBMCs. The receptor source for this set is a male donor in good health and CMV-seronegative.

The rearrangement links TRBV25-1 to TRBJ1-2; D is uncertain. V was pared by 2 bases and J by 8 bases, with 18 bases between. Germline CDR1 MGHDK, CDR2 SYGVNS. The CDR3 extends over 15 amino acids. The CDR3 sequence is CASSEGGSLYLGYTF. The CDR3 region has the DNA TGTGCCAGCAGTGAAGGAGGCAGCCTTTATTTGGGCTACACCTTC.

The chain is built from TRBV30 and TRBJ2-1; D possibly corresponds to TRBD2 (6 bases). The CDR3 is 14 residues long. Germline CDR1 and CDR2: GTSNPN and SVGIG (reference sequence). The germline V and J ends were trimmed by 0 bases and 8 bases, with 14 bases remaining between them. This CDR3 is CAWSVGLAWHEQFF. DNA of the CDR3: TGTGCCTGGAGTGTTGGTCTAGCGTGGCATGAGCAGTTCTTC.

The rearrangement joins TRBV6-5 to TRBJ1-1; TRBD1 aligns across 10 bases. Germline V gene data show CDR1 as MNHEY and CDR2 as SVGAGI. After removal of 6 bases from V and 14 bases from J, the junction contained 12 bases not matched to a gene. CDR3 length: 13 residues. DNA of the CDR3: TGTGCCAGCAGGGTTGGACAGGGGGTGGGCAACTTCTTT. As protein: CASRVGQGVGNFF.

The CDR3 region is CASRYDSGDGYTF. DNA of the CDR3: TGTGCCAGCAGATATGACAGTGGGGATGGCTACACCTTC. V is TRBV6-1 and J is TRBJ1-2; tentative D call: TRBD1 (5 bases). Germline V gives CDR1 MNHNS, CDR2 SASEGT. V lost 6 bases and J 6 bases, leaving 14 bases between the germline ends. The CDR3 length is 13 residues.

The rearrangement joins TRBV27 to TRBJ2-5; 9 nucleotides agree with TRBD1. Germline values: CDR1 MNHEY, CDR2 SMNVEV (reference sequence). The CDR3 totals 15 residues. The trim removed 5 bases at V and 5 bases at J, leaving 9 bases unmatched. CDR3 loop: CASSPPGTGTETQYF. For the CDR3, the DNA is TGTGCCAGCAGTCCACCAGGGACAGGGACCGAGACCCAGTACTTC.

The chain links TRBV7-9 to TRBJ1-6; possible D gene TRBD1, 5 bases. CDR1 and CDR2 (germline): SEHNR, FQNEAQ (reference sequence). This CDR3 spans 13 amino acids. Trimming removed 7 bases at V and 9 bases at J, with 13 bases between. CDR3 in DNA: TGTGCCAGCAACCTGCCGGGGGTTTCACCCCTCCACTTT. It encodes CASNLPGVSPLHF. Filled out from reference TRBV7-9 and TRBJ1-6, the complete variable domain reads DTGVSQNPRHKITKRGQNVTFRCDPISEHNRLYWYRQTLGQGPEFLTYFQNEAQLEKSRLLSDRFSAERPKGSFSTLEIQRTEQGDSAMYLCASNLPGVSPLHFGNGTRLTVT.

This chain connects TRBV4-2 to TRBJ2-3, with 13 positions matching TRBD2. Trimming at V came to 2 bases and at J to 5 bases, leaving 4 bases not matched to a gene. The length of the CDR3 is 16 residues. CDR1 and CDR2 from the germline V gene are LGHNA and YNFKEQ. CDR3 loop: CASSQTSGGGGDTQYF. In nucleotides, the CDR3 is TGTGCCAGCAGCCAAACTAGCGGGGGGGGAGGAGATACGCAGTATTTT.

The chain has TRBV5-1 and TRBJ2-3; the D is unclear. The CDR3 loop spans 14 amino acids. Trimming left V 2 bases short and J 0 bases short, with 7 bases between. The germline CDR1 and CDR2 sequences are SGHRS and YFSETQ. In nucleotides, the CDR3 is TGCGCCAGCAGCTTAGGAGTTAGCACAGATACGCAGTATTTT. It codes for CASSLGVSTDTQYF.

The J gene is TRBJ1-1, the V gene TRBV4-1, with D hard to call. The CDR3 spans 13 residues. Germline loops: CDR1 MGHRA, CDR2 YSYEKL. V was clipped by 1 base and J by 5 bases, with 8 bases between them. The CDR3: CASSQVAVTEAFF. The CDR3 nucleotides are TGCGCCAGCAGCCAAGTTGCGGTAACTGAAGCTTTCTTT.

The chain links TRBV6-5 to TRBJ1-1, with unresolved D. Germline assignment: CDR1 MNHEY and CDR2 SVGAGI. V dropped 0 bases and J dropped 5 bases, with 13 bases sitting between them. CDR3 length: 15 residues. The DNA for the CDR3 is TGTGCCAGCAGTTACTCGTACCCGGGTAGGACTGAAGCTTTCTTT. This sequence encodes CASSYSYPGRTEAFF.

The gene calls are TRBV7-2 and TRBJ2-7; no clear D gene. V gave up 5 bases and J gave up 5 bases, with 10 bases separating them. Germline CDR1 is SGHTA and CDR2 is FQGNSA. The CDR3 sequence is 12 residues long. CDR3 region: CASSLPGNEQYF. In DNA, the CDR3 is TGTGCCAGCAGCCTCCCGGGTAACGAGCAGTACTTC.

Here the CDR3 reads CASSWGLEGEQYF. CDR3 sequence (DNA): TGTGCCAGCAGCTGGGGGTTGGAGGGCGAGCAGTACTTC. The V call is TRBV5-5, the J call TRBJ2-7; D possibly corresponds to TRBD2 (6 bases). V gave up 3 bases and J gave up 6 bases, with 13 bases separating them. Germline loops: CDR1 SGHKS, CDR2 YYEKEE (reference sequence). The CDR3 is 13 amino acids.

This chain uses TRBV5-1 with TRBJ1-2, with a possible D match to TRBD1 (6 bases). V was pared by 0 bases and J by 2 bases, with 14 bases between. CDR1 is SGHRS and CDR2 is YFSETQ in the germline V gene. CDR3 length: 16 amino acids. In DNA, the CDR3 is TGCGCCAGCAGCTTGGCCCAGGACAGTGAGAACTATGGCTACACCTTC. Residues: CASSLAQDSENYGYTF.

The V and J genes are TRBV30 and TRBJ1-1; D unclear. The V gene lost 2 bases and the J gene lost 5 bases, with 12 bases spanning the gap. The germline gives CDR1 GTSNPN, CDR2 SVGIG (reference sequence). The CDR3 spans 13 residues. The CDR3 region has the DNA TGTGCCTGGAGTAATAGAGATCGAACTGAAGCTTTCTTT. This codes for CAWSNRDRTEAFF.

V and J are TRBV5-4 and TRBJ1-1; D perhaps matches TRBD1 (5 bases). This CDR3 contains 13 residues. Germline-derived CDR1 and CDR2 are SGHNT and YYREEE (reference sequence). Trimming stripped 3 bases from V and 6 bases from J, with 12 bases between. DNA for the CDR3: TGTGCCAGCAGCTACGATCGGGGGGCTGAAGCTTTCTTT. This encodes CASSYDRGAEAFF.

The rearrangement joins TRBV30 to TRBJ1-5, with TRBD1 identical over 9 bases. V lost 0 bases, J lost 7 bases, and 4 bases stayed unmatched. From germline, CDR1 is GTSNPN and CDR2 SVGIG (reference sequence). The CDR3 spans 14 residues. CDR3 DNA sequence: TGTGCCTGGAGTGTACGTACAGGGGGCCAGCCCCAGCATTTT. It codes for CAWSVRTGGQPQHF.

The rearrangement joins TRBV7-3 to TRBJ2-5, with 8 bases fitting TRBD2. V gave up 3 bases and J gave up 5 bases; unmatched junction bases: 8. The CDR3 sequence is 15 residues long. Looked up from germline, CDR1 is SGHTA and CDR2 is FQGTGA. DNA of the CDR3: TGTGCCAGCAGCTTCTCGGGGGGGCCAGGGGAGACCCAGTACTTC. It codes for CASSFSGGPGETQYF. Full variable domain (outside the CDR3, taken from reference TRBV7-3 and TRBJ2-5): GAGVSQTPSNKVTEKGKYVELRCDPISGHTALYWYRQSLGQGPEFLIYFQGTGAADDSGLPNDRFFAVRPEGSVSTLKIQRTERGDSAVYLCASSFSGGPGETQYFGPGTRLLVL.

The genes are TRBV18 and TRBJ1-2, with D possibly TRBD1 on 6 matching bases. The CDR3 totals 14 residues. CDR1 KGHSH and CDR2 LQKENI come from the germline V gene. Trimming took off 3 bases at V and 4 bases at J, with 12 bases between the two ends. The CDR3 region has the DNA TGTGCCAGCTCACCGGCCAGGGACACCTATGGCTACACCTTC. It encodes CASSPARDTYGYTF.